These T cell receptor beta chains were read from a single sample in a study of T cells after yellow fever vaccination. Via MiXCR, TCRdb re-called the 5' RACE reads, giving one row per CDR3 protein. The sample yields about 73,000 distinct CDR3 sequences, roughly 7.7% seen once. This material consisted of CD8+ T cells sorted from PBMCs, taken on the day of the yellow fever booster vaccination. These receptors all stem from a young man who received the YFV17D yellow fever vaccine. CDR3s leave out the opening cysteine and the closing phenylalanine or tryptophan.

V	J	CDR3
TRBV4-3	TRBJ2-3	ASSQDRGSDTQY
TRBV4-2	TRBJ2-5	ASSQAGTGIGETQY
TRBV28	TRBJ2-5	ASSELGLAGKQETQY
TRBV10-3	TRBJ2-1	AISELPGEGLNNEQF
TRBV5-1	TRBJ1-2	ASRLPGTVDGGYT
TRBV29-1	TRBJ2-3	SVEGVNTDTQY
TRBV7-6	TRBJ2-3	ASSLGWRDTQY
TRBV27	TRBJ1-2	ASSALDRAARGYT
TRBV7-9	TRBJ2-1	ASSLVQGVNEQF
TRBV5-1	TRBJ2-2	ASSLELAGGPGDTGELF
TRBV27	TRBJ2-1	ATWRAGGGSYNEQF
TRBV7-2	TRBJ2-7	ASSSLAGGPDEQY
TRBV4-3	TRBJ1-6	ASSQDTNRNSPLH
TRBV7-3	TRBJ2-1	ASSSGTSGDYNEQF
TRBV11-2	TRBJ2-1	ASSLVQGLGYNEQF
TRBV5-5	TRBJ2-7	ASSFFLAGELPYEQY
TRBV2	TRBJ2-5	ASYEGTGTQY
TRBV11-2	TRBJ2-1	ASSWGREGSF
TRBV5-1	TRBJ2-1	ASSSAEIPTGDTYNEQF
TRBV6-6	TRBJ2-1	ASRGHVNEQF
TRBV3-1	TRBJ1-2	ASSLDLRGNYGYT
TRBV4-3	TRBJ2-5	ASSPASGRETQY
TRBV5-1	TRBJ2-1	ASSPWTSGGISYDEQF
TRBV7-2	TRBJ2-5	ASRPPGLQETQY